The 26 T cell receptor beta chains below come from one sample, sequenced in a study of technical replicates of blood from a few donors. Method: immunoSEQ multiplex PCR; TCRdb's copy keeps in-frame clones and lacks some. The sample comprises 67,000 or so clones, less than 97% of which are singletons, and around 0.24% rests with the top ten. Sequenced input: T cells isolated from PBMCs. The receptors stem from a human donor in good health.

The rearrangement links TRBV2 to TRBJ2-3; D is possibly TRBD2 (6 bases). Trimming stripped 4 bases from V and 1 base from J, with 9 bases between. This CDR3 comprises 14 residues. The V gene's germline CDR1 is SNHLY and CDR2 FYNNEI. The CDR3 region has the DNA TGTGCCAGCAGTGTCCCTAGCGGCACAGATACGCAGTATTTT. Amino acids: CASSVPSGTDTQYF.

The CDR3 is CASSSGFTGELFF. The CDR3 DNA sequence: TGTGCCAGCAGCTCAGGTTTCACCGGGGAGCTGTTTTTT. The chain carries TRBV7-3 and TRBJ2-2; D call uncertain. CDR3 length equals 13 residues. Germline V gene sequence: CDR1 SGHTA, CDR2 FQGTGA. Deletions cut 4 bases from V and 4 bases from J, with 7 bases between.

This clone was observed a few times. The chain couples TRBV19 to TRBJ1-2, with TRBD1 matching 11 bases. V was clipped by 3 bases and J by 6 bases; unmatched bases: 15. This CDR3 has 18 amino acids. The germline CDR1 and CDR2 sequences are LNHDA and SQIVND (reference sequence). This chain's CDR3 is CASSMGPGQGGSPHGYTF. CDR3 in DNA: TGTGCCAGTAGTATGGGCCCGGGACAGGGGGGTAGCCCTCATGGCTACACCTTC.

A remark on this clone: One junction end disagrees with the germline gene, perhaps due to a read error. This chain uses TRBV29-1 with TRBJ2-1, with D possibly matching TRBD1 (6 bases). The CDR3 consists of 12 residues. CDR1 is SQVTM and CDR2 is ANQGSEA in the germline V gene. The CDR3 spells CSVVPGQGGKIF. As DNA, the CDR3 is TGCAGCGTGGTCCCGGGACAAGGGGGTAAGATCTTC.

The V call is TRBV5-4, the J call TRBJ2-7, with D perhaps matching TRBD2 (5 bases). Trimming stripped 4 bases from V and 3 bases from J, with 11 bases between. Germline V gene data show CDR1 as SGHNT and CDR2 as YYREEE (reference sequence). The CDR3 spans 13 residues. This CDR3 reads CASSKDWDYEQYF. CDR3 nucleotide sequence: TGTGCCAGCAGCAAGGACTGGGACTACGAGCAGTACTTC.

The V gene is TRBV18, the J gene TRBJ2-7, with D uncertain. The CDR3 totals 15 residues. Germline CDR1 KGHSH, CDR2 LQKENI. V was clipped by 4 bases and J by 0 bases, with 13 bases between them. The chain's CDR3 is CASSHEPLSSYEQYF. DNA of the CDR3: TGTGCCAGCTCACATGAACCTCTAAGCTCCTACGAGCAGTACTTC.

This clone was seen only once. This chain connects TRBV2 to TRBJ2-5; 8 bases are a match to TRBD1. Germline assignment: CDR1 SNHLY and CDR2 FYNNEI. Trimming removed 6 bases from V and 1 base from J; junction bases left unmatched: 7. The CDR3 is 15 residues long. In nucleotides, the CDR3 is TGTGCCAGCAGAGTTCAGGGGGCCCCCCAAGAGACCCAGTACTTC. This encodes CASRVQGAPQETQYF.

This clone was counted a single time. The V and J genes are TRBV7-9 and TRBJ2-7; D perhaps matches TRBD2 (6 bases). Between the trimmed V and J ends, which lost 2 bases and 2 bases, there was a span of 10 bases. Per the germline V gene, CDR1 is SEHNR and CDR2 is FQNEAQ (reference sequence). The CDR3 is 14 amino acids. CDR3 in amino acids: CASSLMGTPYEQYF. The CDR3 coding sequence is TGTGCCAGCAGCTTAATGGGGACTCCCTACGAGCAGTACTTC.

The chain uses TRBV18 and TRBJ2-2; D call uncertain. CDR3 length equals 18 residues. CDR1 and CDR2 from the germline V gene are KGHSH and LQKENI. V was shortened by 3 bases and J by 0 bases, with 17 bases between the two germline ends. CDR3 in amino acids: CASSPRSQAQTNTGELFF. DNA for the CDR3: TGTGCCAGCTCACCCAGGTCCCAGGCCCAAACGAACACCGGGGAGCTGTTTTTT.

With regard to this clone: Sequence at one end of the junction differs from germline and may be a read error. The gene calls are TRBV5-1 and TRBJ1-1, with 10 bases identical to TRBD1. Germline CDR1 and CDR2: SGHRS and YFSETQ. The CDR3 is 16 residues long. CDR3 in amino acids: CASSRPGQGVNTEAFF. Written as DNA, the CDR3 is TGCGCCAGCAGCCGTCCAGGACAGGGGGTGAATACTGAAGCTTTCTTT.

The V and J genes are TRBV19 and TRBJ1-2, with 7 bases aligning to TRBD1. CDR3 length: 14 amino acids. V lost 3 bases, J lost 6 bases, and 7 bases stayed unmatched. Germline V gene lookup returns CDR1 LNHDA and CDR2 SQIVND (reference sequence). The CDR3 loop is CASSIQQGLDGYTF. CDR3 nucleotides: TGTGCCAGTAGTATCCAACAGGGGTTAGATGGCTACACCTTC.

CDR3 sequence: CAWSGGADRANYGYTF. The CDR3 region has the DNA TGTGCCTGGAGTGGAGGGGCAGACAGGGCTAACTATGGCTACACCTTC. This chain joins TRBV30 and TRBJ1-2; 7 nucleotides match TRBD1. Germline CDR1 and CDR2: GTSNPN and SVGIG (reference sequence). The CDR3 totals 16 residues. Losses at the gene ends were 1 base for V and 0 bases for J; bases not matched to a gene: 8. Full variable domain (outside the CDR3, taken from reference TRBV30 and TRBJ1-2): SQTIHQWPATLVQPVGSPLSLECTVEGTSNPNLYWYRQAAGRGLQLLFYSVGIGQISSEVPQNLSASRPQDRQFILSSKKLLLSDSGFYLCAWSGGADRANYGYTFGSGTRLTVV.

The V and J genes are TRBV27 and TRBJ2-3; 10 bases fit TRBD1. The CDR3 runs 13 residues. Germline CDR1 reads MNHEY; CDR2 reads SMNVEV (reference sequence). The ends lost 8 bases at V and 8 bases at J; junction bases unmatched: 7. This CDR3 is CASYDRGRGTQYF. As DNA, the CDR3 is TGTGCCAGCTACGACAGGGGGCGGGGTACGCAGTATTTT.

The J gene is TRBJ1-4, the V gene TRBV25-1; no clear D gene. The CDR3 sequence is 15 residues long. The V end was cut by 1 base, the J end by 8 bases, with 14 bases between. Germline V lookup: CDR1 MGHDK, CDR2 SYGVNS. CDR3 DNA sequence: TGTGCCAGCAGTGAATGGTCGGACTTTGGCGAAAAACTGTTTTTT. Amino acids: CASSEWSDFGEKLFF.

The gene calls are TRBV28 and TRBJ1-4; 10 bases map to TRBD1. The V gene's germline CDR1 is MDHEN and CDR2 SYDVKM. This CDR3 has 18 amino acids. J was trimmed by 3 bases and V by 7 bases; bases with no gene match: 14. The CDR3: CASTLRGQGLLANEKLFF. The CDR3 DNA follows: TGTGCCAGCACCTTACGGGGACAGGGGTTATTGGCTAATGAAAAACTGTTTTTT.

J is TRBJ1-1 and V is TRBV19; D is unresolved. Germline values: CDR1 LNHDA, CDR2 SQIVND (reference sequence). CDR3 length: 13 residues. Deletions cut 5 bases from V and 0 bases from J, with 7 bases between. The CDR3 nucleotides read TGTGCCAGTAGTGTCCAGATGAACACTGAAGCTTTCTTT. It encodes CASSVQMNTEAFF.

The V and J genes are TRBV5-4 and TRBJ1-3; 7 bases line up with TRBD1. V shed 4 bases, J shed 11 bases, and the junction held 21 bases outside the gene matches. The V gene's germline CDR1 is SGHNT and CDR2 YYREEE (reference sequence). The CDR3 length is 17 residues. The CDR3 nucleotides are TGTGCCAGCAGCGCAAACCCCCCTGGACAGGCCGGGCACGCCATATATTTT. The encoded protein is CASSANPPGQAGHAIYF.

This chain links TRBV6-5 with TRBJ2-5, with D maybe TRBD2 (6 bases). This CDR3 spans 15 amino acids. Trimming removed 0 bases at V and 5 bases at J, with 13 bases between. The germline CDR1 and CDR2 sequences are MNHEY and SVGAGI. The CDR3: CASSYSRGVFETQYF. The CDR3 DNA sequence: TGTGCCAGCAGTTACTCGCGCGGGGTTTTTGAGACCCAGTACTTC.

J is TRBJ2-7 and V is TRBV5-5, with D perhaps TRBD2 (5 bases). CDR3 length equals 13 residues. Germline V gene data show CDR1 as SGHKS and CDR2 as YYEKEE (reference sequence). The ends were cut back, 4 bases at V and 3 bases at J, with 11 bases in the middle. CDR3 in amino acids: CASSRGRGYEQYF. CDR3 nucleotides: TGTGCCAGCAGCCGCGGACGGGGCTACGAGCAGTACTTC.

The chain uses TRBV7-2 and TRBJ2-7; tentatively, D is TRBD1 (9 bases). CDR3 length: 17 amino acids. Germline CDR1 and CDR2: SGHTA and FQGNSA. V lost 0 bases, J lost 1 base, and 16 bases lay in between. The CDR3 DNA reads as TGTGCCAGCAGCTTAGCCCCGGGAGGGACAGGGTCCTACGAGCAGTACTTC. It codes for CASSLAPGGTGSYEQYF.

In its sample, this clone was seen a few times. V gene TRBV6-5 combines with J gene TRBJ2-2; D gene ambiguous. The CDR3 length is 15 residues. The germline gives CDR1 MNHEY, CDR2 SVGAGI. V gave up 0 bases and J gave up 0 bases, with 5 bases separating them. CDR3 sequence reads: CASSYSRANTGELFF. CDR3 in DNA: TGTGCCAGCAGTTACTCGCGCGCGAACACCGGGGAGCTGTTTTTT.

V and J are TRBV7-9 and TRBJ1-1; the D gene is possibly TRBD1 (5 bases). Trimming took off 2 bases at V and 3 bases at J, with 19 bases between the two ends. The CDR3 consists of 17 residues. From germline, CDR1 is SEHNR and CDR2 FQNEAQ (reference sequence). In nucleotides, the CDR3 is TGTGCCAGCAGCTTATTAAGGGGCTGGGAAAGGGACACTGAAGCTTTCTTT. Protein: CASSLLRGWERDTEAFF.

The chain couples TRBV27 to TRBJ1-6, with 9 bases aligning to TRBD1. The CDR3 contains 15 residues. CDR1 and CDR2 from the germline V gene are MNHEY and SMNVEV (reference sequence). V shed 0 bases and J 6 bases; nucleotides not matched to a gene: 0. The CDR3 DNA reads as TGTGCCAGCAGTTTATCGACAGGGGGTAATTCACCCCTCCACTTT. As protein: CASSLSTGGNSPLHF.

The count of this clone is one. The chain has TRBV19 and TRBJ2-2, with TRBD2 identical over 13 bases. Per germline, CDR1 LNHDA and CDR2 SQIVND (reference sequence). The length of the CDR3 is 18 residues. V was clipped by 2 bases and J by 5 bases; unmatched bases: 8. DNA for the CDR3: TGTGCCAGTAGTATATTCAGGACTAGCGGGAGCTTAACCGGGGAGCTGTTTTTT. Its translation is CASSIFRTSGSLTGELFF.

Note on this clone: At one boundary the junction diverges from the germline segment, which might be a read error. CDR3 sequence reads: CASSLSSYPVSHEQYF. The CDR3 nucleotides read TGCGCCAGCAGCTTGTCATCCTATCCCGTCTCCCACGAGCAGTACTTC. The V and J genes are TRBV5-1 and TRBJ2-7; D ambiguous. Germline values: CDR1 SGHRS, CDR2 YFSETQ. This CDR3 has 16 amino acids.

The count of this clone is one. This chain connects TRBV11-2 to TRBJ2-5; TRBD1 matches at 7 bases. V dropped 4 bases and J dropped 5; count of bases not matched to a gene: 7. Per germline, CDR1 SGHAT and CDR2 FQNNGV. The CDR3 length is 14 residues. The CDR3 DNA reads as TGTGCCAGCAGCTCTATGACAGGGTTGGAGACCCAGTACTTC. This encodes CASSSMTGLETQYF.